These 5 T cell receptor beta chains originate from one sample sequenced in a study of identical twins. TCRdb itself ran the 5' RACE reads through MiXCR, one entry per CDR3 protein. The sample records approximately 470,000 distinct CDR3 sequences, approximately 15% being singletons. These data are also associated with another study on yellow fever vaccine responses in identical twins.

Material for sequencing was CD4+ T cells sorted from blood. These receptor sequences come from a woman aged 18-29 years in good health.

The table lists this clonotype with a few counts. The V and J genes are TRBV20-1 and TRBJ2-3; D gene uncertain. Per germline, CDR1 DFQATT and CDR2 SNEGSKA (reference sequence). Trimming removed 0 bases at V and 6 bases at J, with 19 bases between. The CDR3 covers 16 residues. The CDR3 spells CSARDRFPIGFDTQYF. The CDR3 DNA is TGCAGTGCTAGAGATCGGTTTCCGATAGGGTTCGATACGCAGTATTTT.

With regard to this clonotype: Germline and junction disagree at one end, which may indicate a read error. This chain joins TRBV12-3 or TRBV12-4 and TRBJ2-7, with 10 positions matching TRBD1. This CDR3 contains 18 residues. DNA of the CDR3: TGTACCAGCAGTTTGGAAACAGATAGGGACAGGGGATCCTACGAGCAGTACTTC. Amino acid sequence: CTSSLETDRDRGSYEQYF.

A few counts support this clonotype. CDR3 region: CASSKELAANTGELFF. The CDR3 DNA follows: TGTGCCAGCTCAAAAGAACTAGCGGCGAACACCGGGGAGCTGTTTTTT. The chain recombines TRBV18 with TRBJ2-2, with 8 bases identical to TRBD2. The germline CDR1 and CDR2 sequences are KGHSH and LQKENI. This CDR3 is built from 16 residues. The J segment lost 0 bases and the V segment lost 5 bases, leaving 5 bases of the junction unmatched.

The chain is built from TRBV7-2 and TRBJ2-6; D not certain. Germline V gene sequence: CDR1 SGHTA, CDR2 FQGNSA. The CDR3 runs 14 residues. The ends were cut back, 8 bases at V and 0 bases at J, with 8 bases in the middle. The CDR3 is CASDPSSGANVLTF. CDR3 nucleotides: TGTGCCAGCGACCCAAGCTCTGGGGCCAACGTCCTGACTTTC.

The J gene is TRBJ1-1, the V gene TRBV5-1; perhaps TRBD1 as D (5 bases). The germline gives CDR1 SGHRS, CDR2 YFSETQ. The V and J ends lost 0 bases and 0 bases respectively, with 9 bases between them. The CDR3 contains 15 residues. The CDR3 sequence: CASSLVPGMNTEAFF. The CDR3, as DNA: TGCGCCAGCAGCTTGGTACCAGGGATGAACACTGAAGCTTTCTTT.